This record looks at one T cell receptor (beta chain) sequence and its context. Its antigen is unidentified. This sample also contains other DNA sequences that code for the same CDR3. Germline-derived CDR1 and CDR2 are SGHRS and YFSETQ. The CDR3 spans 13 residues. The trim removed 3 bases at V and 4 bases at J, leaving 3 bases unmatched. Sequencing was performed with immunoSEQ multiplex PCR; in TCRdb, only in-frame clones are kept and a portion is missing. Among roughly 200,000 clones, about 86% were seen once, and the ten largest hold approximately 3%. This sample was taken from a study of cytomegalovirus exposure and HLA in healthy donors. Notes on the study in general: CMV antigen specificity of a few CMV-associated chains was confirmed in vitro.

Sequencing input: PBMCs. This chain links TRBV5-1 with TRBJ2-7, with 8 bases lining up with TRBD2. This receptor was taken from a woman between 18 and 29 years old in good health and CMV-seropositive. CDR3 sequence: CASSSSGGYEQYF. For the CDR3, the DNA is TGCGCCAGCAGCTCAAGCGGGGGTTACGAGCAGTACTTC.